The T cell receptor (beta chain) described here comes from a study of CD8 T cells in ankylosing spondylitis. General study results and limits: The study identified a TCR beta motif of 7 or 8 highly homologous variants that appeared characteristic of ankylosing spondylitis blood. Clones tied to disease were said to be significantly enriched in matched ankylosing spondylitis synovial fluid.

CDR1 is SGHRS and CDR2 is YFSETQ in the germline V gene. The CDR3 runs 14 residues. V was shortened by 4 bases and J by 4 bases, with 12 bases between the two germline ends. This clonotype was found many times. Its antigen is not identified. Scientists made TCR beta libraries using quantitative 5'-RACE with molecular barcodes. TCRdb analysed the 5' RACE reads with MiXCR anew, one entry per CDR3 protein. The data show over 200,000 distinct CDR3 sequences, roughly a tenth seen once. This rearrangement joins TRBV5-1 to TRBJ2-1; D unclear. Sample: blood, either unsorted or a sorted T cell fraction (not recorded which). This TCR was sampled from a male donor with ankylosing spondylitis or in good health (not recorded which). The CDR3 region is CASSGDMGYNEQFF. The CDR3 region has the DNA TGCGCCAGCAGCGGGGATATGGGATACAATGAGCAGTTCTTC.